This TCR beta chain was recorded in a study of blood T cell repertoires in COVID-19. Overall study context: PBMCs, B-cell-depleted T cells, or T cells were the source of the cDNA or gDNA that made up the material.

Seattle's enrolled individuals joined amid active infection and were then monitored longitudinally. V lost 0 bases, J lost 4 bases, and 6 bases lay in between. Germline V gene data show CDR1 as SGHNT and CDR2 as YYREEE (reference sequence). CDR3 size: 13 residues. Authors' methods: Using reference gene primer amplification, nucleated cell counts were estimated. Data came from immunoSEQ multiplex PCR; TCRdb stores just in-frame clones and leaves some out. The V and J calls and clone size are taken from that table; D and trimming were inferred from the DNA. Of approximately 65,000 clones listed, roughly 91% are singletons.

The chain employs TRBV5-4 and TRBJ2-3, with D unresolved. This TCR was recovered from a man in his forties or fifties with COVID-19, enrolled during active disease. Sample: peripheral blood. The CDR3 here is CASSLDRADTQYF. CDR3 bases: TGTGCCAGCAGCTTGGATCGGGCAGATACGCAGTATTTT.